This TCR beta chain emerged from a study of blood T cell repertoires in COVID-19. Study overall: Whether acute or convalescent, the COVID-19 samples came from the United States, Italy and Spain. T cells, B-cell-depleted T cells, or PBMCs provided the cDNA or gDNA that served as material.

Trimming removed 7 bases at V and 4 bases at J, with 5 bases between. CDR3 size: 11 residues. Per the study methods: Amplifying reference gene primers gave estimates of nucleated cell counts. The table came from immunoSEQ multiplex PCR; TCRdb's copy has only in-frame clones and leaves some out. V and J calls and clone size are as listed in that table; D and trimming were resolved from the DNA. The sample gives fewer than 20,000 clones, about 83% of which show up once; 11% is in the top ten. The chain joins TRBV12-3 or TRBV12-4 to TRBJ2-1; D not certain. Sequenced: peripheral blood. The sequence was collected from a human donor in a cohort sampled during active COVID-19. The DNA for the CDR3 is TGTGCCAGCAACAAGTACAATGAGCAGTTCTTC. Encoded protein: CASNKYNEQFF.